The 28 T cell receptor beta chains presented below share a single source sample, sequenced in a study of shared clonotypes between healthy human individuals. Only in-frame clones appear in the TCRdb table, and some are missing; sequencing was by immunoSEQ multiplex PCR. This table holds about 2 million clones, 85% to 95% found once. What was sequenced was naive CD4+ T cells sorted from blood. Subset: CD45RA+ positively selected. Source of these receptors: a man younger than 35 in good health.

The CDR3 DNA sequence: TGTGCCAGCAGAGACAGTTATTCACCCCTCCACTTT. Amino acids: CASRDSYSPLHF. The chain has TRBV25-1 and TRBJ1-6; the D gene is possibly TRBD1 (5 bases). The V end was cut by 6 bases, the J end by 8 bases, with 8 bases between. CDR3 length: 12 amino acids. Per germline, CDR1 MGHDK and CDR2 SYGVNS.

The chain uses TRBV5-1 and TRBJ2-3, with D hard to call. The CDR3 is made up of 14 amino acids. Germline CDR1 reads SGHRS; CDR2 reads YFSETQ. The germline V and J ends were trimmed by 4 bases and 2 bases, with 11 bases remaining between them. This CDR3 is CASSRNTPTDTQYF. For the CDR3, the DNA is TGCGCCAGCAGCCGGAACACTCCCACAGATACGCAGTATTTT.

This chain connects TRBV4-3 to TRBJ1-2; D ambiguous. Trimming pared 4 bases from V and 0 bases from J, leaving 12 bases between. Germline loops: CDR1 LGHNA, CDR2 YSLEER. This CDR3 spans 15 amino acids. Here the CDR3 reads CASSPQMGTNYGYTF. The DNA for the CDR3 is TGCGCCAGCAGCCCTCAAATGGGCACTAACTATGGCTACACCTTC.

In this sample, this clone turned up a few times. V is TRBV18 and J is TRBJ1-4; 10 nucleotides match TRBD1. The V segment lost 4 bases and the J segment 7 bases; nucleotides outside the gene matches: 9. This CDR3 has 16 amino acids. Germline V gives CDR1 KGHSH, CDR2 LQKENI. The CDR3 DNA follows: TGTGCCAGCTCACGGCCACTCGGGACAGGGGTTGAAAAACTGTTTTTT. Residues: CASSRPLGTGVEKLFF.

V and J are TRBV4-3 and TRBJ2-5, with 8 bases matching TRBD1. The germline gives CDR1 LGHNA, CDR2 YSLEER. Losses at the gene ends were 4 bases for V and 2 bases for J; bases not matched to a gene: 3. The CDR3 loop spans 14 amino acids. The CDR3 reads CASSRDRTQETQYF. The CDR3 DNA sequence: TGCGCCAGCAGCCGGGACAGGACACAAGAGACCCAGTACTTC.

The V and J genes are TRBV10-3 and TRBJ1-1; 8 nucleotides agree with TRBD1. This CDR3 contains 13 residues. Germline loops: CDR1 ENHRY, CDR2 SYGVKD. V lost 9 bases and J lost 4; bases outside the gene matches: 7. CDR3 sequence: CAIGRGPGTEAFF. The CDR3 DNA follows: TGTGCCATTGGCAGGGGGCCGGGCACTGAAGCTTTCTTT.

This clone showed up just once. The CDR3 loop reads CASRYKTDLTINSPLHF. The CDR3 DNA is TGTGCCAGCAGATACAAGACAGATCTCACGATTAATTCACCCCTCCACTTT. The rearrangement links TRBV27 to TRBJ1-6; a weak D match, TRBD1 (5 bases). The CDR3 covers 17 residues. The germline V and J ends were trimmed by 6 bases and 6 bases, with 21 bases remaining between them. CDR1 and CDR2 from the germline V gene are MNHEY and SMNVEV (reference sequence).

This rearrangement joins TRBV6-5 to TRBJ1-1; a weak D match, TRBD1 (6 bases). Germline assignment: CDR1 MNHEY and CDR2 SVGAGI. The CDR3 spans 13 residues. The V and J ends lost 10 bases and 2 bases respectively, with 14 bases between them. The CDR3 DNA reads TGTGCCACCCAGGGGCAGAGAAACACTGAAGCTTTCTTT. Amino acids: CATQGQRNTEAFF.

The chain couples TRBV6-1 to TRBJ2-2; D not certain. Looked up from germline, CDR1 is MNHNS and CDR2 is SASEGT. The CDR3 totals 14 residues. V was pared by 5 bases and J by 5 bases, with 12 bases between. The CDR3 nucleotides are TGTGCCAGCAGTTTGGATGAATGGACCGGGGAGCTGTTTTTT. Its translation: CASSLDEWTGELFF.

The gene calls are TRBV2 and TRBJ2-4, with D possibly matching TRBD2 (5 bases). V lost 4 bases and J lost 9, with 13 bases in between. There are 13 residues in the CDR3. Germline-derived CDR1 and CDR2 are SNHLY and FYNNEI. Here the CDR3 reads CASSGQSSGIQYF. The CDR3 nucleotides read TGTGCCAGCAGTGGGCAGAGCAGCGGCATTCAGTACTTC.

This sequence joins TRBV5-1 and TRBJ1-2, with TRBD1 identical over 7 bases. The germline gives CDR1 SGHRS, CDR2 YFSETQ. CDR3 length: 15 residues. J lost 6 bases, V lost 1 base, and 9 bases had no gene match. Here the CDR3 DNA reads TGCGCCAGCAGCTTGAACCACAGGGGAGCCGATGGCTACACCTTC. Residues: CASSLNHRGADGYTF.

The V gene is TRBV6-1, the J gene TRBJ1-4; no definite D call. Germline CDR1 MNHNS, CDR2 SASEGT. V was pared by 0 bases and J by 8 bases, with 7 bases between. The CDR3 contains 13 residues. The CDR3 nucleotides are TGTGCCAGCAGTGAAGCGCTTAGGGAAAAACTGTTTTTT. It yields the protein CASSEALREKLFF.

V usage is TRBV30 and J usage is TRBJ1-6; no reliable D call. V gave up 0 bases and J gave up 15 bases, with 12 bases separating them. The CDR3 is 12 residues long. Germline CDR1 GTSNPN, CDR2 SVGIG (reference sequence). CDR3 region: CAWSVEAPRLHF. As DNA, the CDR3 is TGTGCCTGGAGTGTAGAGGCCCCCCGCCTCCACTTT.

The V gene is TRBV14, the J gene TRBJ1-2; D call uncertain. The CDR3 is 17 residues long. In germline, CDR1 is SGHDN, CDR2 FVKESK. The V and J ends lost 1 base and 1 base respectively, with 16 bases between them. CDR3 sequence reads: CASSQGPLRPGNYGYTF. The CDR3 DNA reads TGTGCCAGCAGCCAAGGCCCTTTGCGTCCTGGTAACTATGGCTACACCTTC.

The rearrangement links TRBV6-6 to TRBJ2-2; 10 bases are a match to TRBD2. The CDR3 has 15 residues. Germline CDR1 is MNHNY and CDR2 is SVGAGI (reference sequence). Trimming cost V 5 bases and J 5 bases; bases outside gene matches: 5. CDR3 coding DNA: TGTGCCAGCAGTAAGCGGGAGGGGGGAACCGGGGAGCTGTTTTTT. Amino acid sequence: CASSKREGGTGELFF.

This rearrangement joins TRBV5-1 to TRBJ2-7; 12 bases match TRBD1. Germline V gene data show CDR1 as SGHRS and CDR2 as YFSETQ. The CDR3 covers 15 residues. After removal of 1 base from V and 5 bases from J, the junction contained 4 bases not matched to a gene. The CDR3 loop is CASSLYGTGGDEQYF. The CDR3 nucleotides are TGCGCCAGCAGCTTGTACGGGACAGGGGGCGACGAGCAGTACTTC.

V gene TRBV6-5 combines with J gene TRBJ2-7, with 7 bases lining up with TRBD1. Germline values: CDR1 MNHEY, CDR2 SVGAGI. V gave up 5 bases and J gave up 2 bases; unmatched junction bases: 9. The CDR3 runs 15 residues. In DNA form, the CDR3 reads TGTGCCAGCAGTCTACAGCGGACAGGAACCTACGAGCAGTACTTC. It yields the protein CASSLQRTGTYEQYF.

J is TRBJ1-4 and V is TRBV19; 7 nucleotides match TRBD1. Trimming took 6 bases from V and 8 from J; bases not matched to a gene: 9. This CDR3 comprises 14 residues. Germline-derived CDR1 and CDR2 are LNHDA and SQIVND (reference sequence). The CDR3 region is CASRTTGDAEKLFF. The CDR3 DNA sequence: TGTGCCAGTAGGACAACAGGGGACGCGGAAAAACTGTTTTTT.

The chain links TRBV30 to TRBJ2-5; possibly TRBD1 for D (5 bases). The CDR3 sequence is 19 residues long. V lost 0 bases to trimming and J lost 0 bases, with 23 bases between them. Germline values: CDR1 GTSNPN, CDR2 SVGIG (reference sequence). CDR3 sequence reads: CAWSVGRTYDWKYQETQYF. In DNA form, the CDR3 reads TGTGCCTGGAGTGTCGGTAGGACATACGATTGGAAGTACCAAGAGACCCAGTACTTC.

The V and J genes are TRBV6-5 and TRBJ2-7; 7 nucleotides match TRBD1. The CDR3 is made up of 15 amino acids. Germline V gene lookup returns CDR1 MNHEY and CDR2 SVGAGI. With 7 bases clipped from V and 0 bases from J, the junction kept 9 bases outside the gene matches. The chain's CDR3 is CASKLNRGSSYEQYF. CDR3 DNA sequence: TGTGCCAGCAAGCTAAACAGGGGAAGCTCCTACGAGCAGTACTTC.

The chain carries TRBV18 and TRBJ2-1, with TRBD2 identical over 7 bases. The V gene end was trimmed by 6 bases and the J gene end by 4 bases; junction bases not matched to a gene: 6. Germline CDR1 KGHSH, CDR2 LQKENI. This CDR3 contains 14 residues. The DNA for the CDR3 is TGTGCCAGCTCCCCGGGGAGGGCTTACAATGAGCAGTTCTTC. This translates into CASSPGRAYNEQFF.

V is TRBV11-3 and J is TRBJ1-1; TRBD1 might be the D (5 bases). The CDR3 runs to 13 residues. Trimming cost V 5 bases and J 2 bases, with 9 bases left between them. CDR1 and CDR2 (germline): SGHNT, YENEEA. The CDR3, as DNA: TGTGCCAGCAGCAGGGGCATTAACACTGAAGCTTTCTTT. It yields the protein CASSRGINTEAFF.

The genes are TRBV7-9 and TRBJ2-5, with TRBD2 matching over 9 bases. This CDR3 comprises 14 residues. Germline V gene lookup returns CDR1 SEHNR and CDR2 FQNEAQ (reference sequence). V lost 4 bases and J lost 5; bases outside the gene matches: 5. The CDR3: CASSSGTSRETQYF. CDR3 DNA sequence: TGTGCCAGCAGCTCGGGGACTAGCAGGGAGACCCAGTACTTC.

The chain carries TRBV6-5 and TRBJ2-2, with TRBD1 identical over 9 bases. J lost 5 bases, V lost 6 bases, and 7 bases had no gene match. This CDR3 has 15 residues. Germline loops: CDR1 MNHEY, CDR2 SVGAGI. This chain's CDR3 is CASSTGTGLTGELFF. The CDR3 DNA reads TGTGCCAGCAGCACCGGGACAGGGTTAACCGGGGAGCTGTTTTTT.

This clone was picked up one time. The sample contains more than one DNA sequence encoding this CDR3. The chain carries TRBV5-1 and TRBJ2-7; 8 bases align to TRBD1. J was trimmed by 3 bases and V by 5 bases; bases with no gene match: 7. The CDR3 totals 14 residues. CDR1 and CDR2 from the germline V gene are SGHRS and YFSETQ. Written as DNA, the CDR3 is TGCGCCAGCAGTTCCGGGACAGGCGACTACGAGCAGTACTTC. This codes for CASSSGTGDYEQYF.

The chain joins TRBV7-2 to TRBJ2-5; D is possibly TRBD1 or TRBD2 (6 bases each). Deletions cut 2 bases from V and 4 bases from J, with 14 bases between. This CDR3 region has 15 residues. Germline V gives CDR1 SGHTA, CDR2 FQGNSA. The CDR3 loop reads CASSLNRVEGETQYF. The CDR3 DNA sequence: TGTGCCAGCAGCTTAAACAGGGTGGAGGGAGAGACCCAGTACTTC.

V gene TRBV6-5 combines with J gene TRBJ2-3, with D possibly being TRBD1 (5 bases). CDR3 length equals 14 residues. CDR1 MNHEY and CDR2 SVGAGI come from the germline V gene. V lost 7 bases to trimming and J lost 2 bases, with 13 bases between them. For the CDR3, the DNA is TGTGCCAGCATACGGACACCGCTCACAGATACGCAGTATTTT. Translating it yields CASIRTPLTDTQYF.

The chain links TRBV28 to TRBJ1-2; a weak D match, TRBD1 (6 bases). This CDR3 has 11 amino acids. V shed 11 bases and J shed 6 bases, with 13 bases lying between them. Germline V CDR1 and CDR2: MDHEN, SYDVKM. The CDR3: CAPGGPDGYTF. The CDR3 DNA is TGTGCCCCGGGGGGGCCCGATGGCTACACCTTC.